A single sample gave rise to the 27 T cell receptor beta chains below, sequenced in a study of blood T cell repertoires in COVID-19. Data came from immunoSEQ multiplex PCR; TCRdb stores just in-frame clones and leaves some out. This table has 59,000 or so clones, 82% appearing once. The sample consisted of peripheral blood. These TCRs come from a human donor in a cohort sampled during active COVID-19.

The chain links TRBV7-2 to TRBJ2-1; 7 nucleotides line up with TRBD1. Germline assignment: CDR1 SGHTA and CDR2 FQGNSA. The CDR3 length is 14 residues. Trimming removed 8 bases from V and 5 bases from J; junction bases left unmatched: 9. The CDR3 nucleotides read TGTGCCAGCGCGTTGAGACAGGGCGACAATGAGCAGTTCTTC. Amino acid sequence: CASALRQGDNEQFF. The complete variable domain, with remaining parts taken from reference TRBV7-2 and TRBJ2-1, reads GAGVSQSPSNKVTEKGKDVELRCDPISGHTALYWYRQSLGQGLEFLIYFQGNSAPDKSGLPSDRFSAERTGGSVSTLTIQRTQQEDSAVYLCASALRQGDNEQFFGPGTRLTVL.

This chain uses TRBV28 with TRBJ2-2, with a tentative D call TRBD2 (6 bases). CDR1 and CDR2 (germline): MDHEN, SYDVKM. V was trimmed by 2 bases and J by 8 bases, leaving 12 bases between them. The CDR3 loop spans 14 amino acids. In DNA form, the CDR3 reads TGTGCCAGCAGTTTAACTAGCCCCCGTGGGGAGCTGTTTTTT. This gives the protein CASSLTSPRGELFF.

The J gene is TRBJ2-5, the V gene TRBV12-3 or TRBV12-4; D is unclear. V lost 7 bases and J 2 bases, leaving 11 bases between the germline ends. This CDR3 has 13 residues. This chain's CDR3 is CASTLRLQETQYF. CDR3 coding DNA: TGTGCCAGCACTCTCCGACTTCAAGAGACCCAGTACTTC.

The chain recombines TRBV5-5 with TRBJ1-1; TRBD1 matches 11 bases. Germline lookup yields CDR1 SGHKS and CDR2 YYEKEE (reference sequence). The J segment lost 5 bases and the V segment lost 4 bases, leaving 7 bases of the junction unmatched. The CDR3 consists of 15 residues. The DNA of the CDR3 is TGTGCCAGCAGCCTTAGGACAGGGGGCATAACTGAAGCTTTCTTT. Translated: CASSLRTGGITEAFF.

The chain uses TRBV19 and TRBJ1-1; maybe TRBD1 (6 bases). The germline CDR1 and CDR2 sequences are LNHDA and SQIVND (reference sequence). The CDR3 sequence is 16 residues long. V was clipped by 6 bases and J by 1 base, with 18 bases between them. CDR3 region: CASRQSTQGKNTEAFF. The DNA for the CDR3 is TGTGCCAGTAGACAAAGCACGCAGGGGAAGAACACTGAAGCTTTCTTT.

This clone showed up just a few times. The V gene is TRBV10-2, the J gene TRBJ2-2; maybe TRBD2 (7 bases). The germline CDR1 and CDR2 sequences are WSHSY and SAAADI. Deletions cut 3 bases from V and 8 bases from J, with 13 bases between. The CDR3 spans 14 residues. The chain's CDR3 is CASSEWGGAGELFF. Written as DNA, the CDR3 is TGCGCCAGCAGTGAATGGGGGGGCGCGGGGGAGCTGTTTTTT.

This chain uses TRBV7-9 with TRBJ2-3; 11 bases are a match to TRBD2. Germline CDR1 SEHNR, CDR2 FQNEAQ (reference sequence). Losses at the gene ends were 2 bases for V and 0 bases for J; bases not matched to a gene: 1. This CDR3 has 16 amino acids. CDR3 residues: CASSLRLAGSTDTQYF. The CDR3 DNA reads TGTGCCAGCAGCTTACGACTAGCGGGGAGCACAGATACGCAGTATTTT.

This clone occurred a few times. This rearrangement joins TRBV27 to TRBJ1-3; D is ambiguous. Germline V CDR1 and CDR2: MNHEY, SMNVEV (reference sequence). The CDR3 contains 14 residues. Trimming stripped 0 bases from V and 4 bases from J, with 7 bases between. The DNA of the CDR3 is TGTGCCAGCAGTTTATCCGTGTCGGGAAACACCATATATTTT. Residues: CASSLSVSGNTIYF.

The chain uses TRBV11-2 and TRBJ1-5, with a possible D match to TRBD1 (5 bases). In germline, CDR1 is SGHAT, CDR2 FQNNGV. The V end lost 1 base, the J end lost 5 bases, and 18 bases lay between the germline ends. This CDR3 has 17 residues. The CDR3 loop reads CASSLGVGGEYYQPQHF. In nucleotides, the CDR3 is TGTGCCAGCAGCTTAGGGGTGGGAGGGGAGTACTATCAGCCCCAGCATTTT.

CDR3 bases: TGTGCCAGCAGCTTGCGGACTAGCGGGGGGGCCTTCGACCACGAGCAGTTCTTC. Its protein is CASSLRTSGGAFDHEQFF. The chain employs TRBV9 and TRBJ2-1, with 15 bases matching TRBD2. Germline V CDR1 and CDR2: SGDLS, YYNGEE. J lost 10 bases, V lost 4 bases, and 15 bases had no gene match. The CDR3 runs to 18 residues.

The chain is built from TRBV5-1 and TRBJ2-1; 8 bases align to TRBD1. This CDR3 spans 16 amino acids. The J segment lost 5 bases and the V segment lost 1 base, leaving 8 bases of the junction unmatched. Germline V gene data show CDR1 as SGHRS and CDR2 as YFSETQ. The CDR3 coding sequence is TGCGCCAGCAGCTTGATGGTGGACAGGGCCCACAATGAGCAGTTCTTC. The encoded protein is CASSLMVDRAHNEQFF.

The J gene is TRBJ2-3, the V gene TRBV9; TRBD2 is a possible D gene (7 bases). V gave up 0 bases and J gave up 3 bases, with 14 bases separating them. In germline, CDR1 is SGDLS, CDR2 YYNGEE. This CDR3 is built from 16 residues. CDR3 amino acids: CASSVGGRGPTDTQYF. CDR3 bases: TGTGCCAGCAGCGTAGGGGGGCGGGGGCCTACAGATACGCAGTATTTT.

The rearrangement joins TRBV4-1 to TRBJ1-1; no clear D. The V gene lost 4 bases and the J gene lost 1 base, with 10 bases spanning the gap. Per germline, CDR1 MGHRA and CDR2 YSYEKL. There are 14 residues in the CDR3. The CDR3 spells CASSPTRGNTEAFF. The CDR3 DNA reads TGCGCCAGCAGCCCTACGCGGGGGAACACTGAAGCTTTCTTT.

The chain links TRBV15 to TRBJ1-6, with D tentatively TRBD1 (6 bases). Trimming removed 7 bases from V and 3 bases from J, with 7 bases in between. The V gene's germline CDR1 is LNHNV and CDR2 YYDKDF (reference sequence). The CDR3 runs 13 residues. CDR3 sequence reads: CATTQGYNSPLHF. CDR3 nucleotides: TGTGCCACCACACAGGGCTATAATTCACCCCTCCACTTT.

V is TRBV19 and J is TRBJ2-5, with 9 bases fitting TRBD1. V lost 5 bases to trimming and J lost 2 bases; unmatched junction nucleotides: 12. Germline-derived CDR1 and CDR2 are LNHDA and SQIVND (reference sequence). The CDR3 length is 17 residues. CDR3 residues: CASSGRGTGRGQETQYF. CDR3 sequence (DNA): TGTGCCAGTAGTGGTCGAGGGACAGGGAGGGGGCAAGAGACCCAGTACTTC. Together with reference TRBV19 and TRBJ2-5, the CDR3 gives the full variable domain: DGGITQSPKYLFRKEGQNVTLSCEQNLNHDAMYWYRQDPGQGLRLIYYSQIVNDFQKGDIAEGYSVSREKKESFPLTVTSAQKNPTAFYLCASSGRGTGRGQETQYFGPGTRLLVL.

This clone was detected only once. The rearrangement links TRBV6-5 to TRBJ1-5, with 12 nucleotides matching TRBD1. The CDR3 extends over 15 amino acids. V lost 7 bases, J lost 8 bases, and 9 bases stayed unmatched. Germline assignment: CDR1 MNHEY and CDR2 SVGAGI. The CDR3 protein is CASIVGDRGLEPQHF. CDR3 sequence (DNA): TGTGCCAGCATCGTCGGGGACAGGGGGCTTGAGCCCCAGCATTTT.

This chain links TRBV19 with TRBJ2-3; D might be TRBD1 (6 bases). The germline CDR1 and CDR2 sequences are LNHDA and SQIVND (reference sequence). V was cut by 5 bases and J by 7 bases, with 16 bases left in between. The CDR3 runs 14 residues. The CDR3 sequence: CASSETGSTNTQYF. CDR3 DNA sequence: TGTGCCAGTAGTGAAACAGGGAGCACGAATACGCAGTATTTT.

The V gene is TRBV6-6, the J gene TRBJ2-1; 8 bases align to TRBD1. This CDR3 contains 14 residues. Germline loops: CDR1 MNHNY, CDR2 SVGAGI (reference sequence). The J segment lost 6 bases and the V segment lost 6 bases, leaving 7 bases of the junction unmatched. The CDR3: CASRDREVSNEQFF. The CDR3 DNA is TGTGCCAGCAGGGACAGGGAGGTTAGCAATGAGCAGTTCTTC.

V usage is TRBV5-6 and J usage is TRBJ2-2; perhaps TRBD2 as D (6 bases). The CDR3 covers 16 residues. CDR1 is SGHDT, CDR2 YYEEEE, per germline. The V end lost 5 bases, the J end lost 3 bases, and 17 bases lay between the germline ends. CDR3 loop: CASSPQEGSYTGELFF. CDR3 nucleotides: TGTGCCAGCAGTCCCCAGGAGGGGAGTTACACCGGGGAGCTGTTTTTT.

The genes are TRBV11-1 and TRBJ1-1; TRBD1 matches at 8 bases. Germline trimming cut 3 bases from V and 4 bases from J; bases unmatched to any gene: 7. The germline V gene encodes CDR1 SGHAT and CDR2 FQDESV (reference sequence). The CDR3 spans 15 residues. The CDR3 DNA is TGTGCCAGCAGCTTGTGGACAGGGATGGGCACTGAAGCTTTCTTT. This codes for CASSLWTGMGTEAFF.

The chain links TRBV19 to TRBJ1-6, with D possibly TRBD1 on 6 matching bases. V lost 5 bases, J lost 4 bases, and 9 bases lay in between. The CDR3 extends over 14 amino acids. CDR1 LNHDA and CDR2 SQIVND come from the germline V gene (reference sequence). The CDR3 DNA follows: TGTGCCAGTAGTCTGCAGGGGTATAATTCACCCCTCCACTTT. This encodes CASSLQGYNSPLHF.

The chain links TRBV13 to TRBJ2-1, with 9 bases that match TRBD1. CDR1 PRHDT and CDR2 FYEKMQ come from the germline V gene (reference sequence). Germline trimming cut 2 bases from V and 5 bases from J; bases unmatched to any gene: 1. The CDR3 loop spans 14 amino acids. DNA for the CDR3: TGTGCCAGCAGCTTAAGGGACAGGGACAATGAGCAGTTCTTC. It yields the protein CASSLRDRDNEQFF.

The table lists this clone with a count of one. The chain is built from TRBV19 and TRBJ2-2, with 7 bases that match TRBD1. The CDR3 length is 15 residues. Germline trimming cut 7 bases from V and 4 bases from J; bases unmatched to any gene: 9. Germline loops: CDR1 LNHDA, CDR2 SQIVND (reference sequence). The CDR3 loop is CASTTDRMGTGELFF. In DNA, the CDR3 is TGTGCCAGTACCACGGACAGGATGGGCACCGGGGAGCTGTTTTTT.

The chain links TRBV2 to TRBJ2-3, with 8 bases that match TRBD1. CDR1 is SNHLY, CDR2 FYNNEI, per germline. The CDR3 contains 15 residues. The trim removed 8 bases at V and 2 bases at J, leaving 9 bases unmatched. CDR3: CASAGTGEFTDTQYF. The CDR3 nucleotides read TGTGCCAGCGCCGGGACAGGCGAATTCACAGATACGCAGTATTTT.

The gene calls are TRBV27 and TRBJ1-5, with a tentative D call TRBD1 (5 bases). The CDR3 spans 14 residues. Trimming cost V 3 bases and J 3 bases, with 9 bases left between them. CDR1 is MNHEY and CDR2 is SMNVEV in the germline V gene (reference sequence). This CDR3 reads CASSFRAINQPQHF. CDR3 sequence (DNA): TGTGCCAGCAGTTTCAGGGCCATCAATCAGCCCCAGCATTTT.

The table lists this clone with a count of one. The chain joins TRBV18 to TRBJ1-3; the match to TRBD1 covers 7 bases. With 0 bases clipped from V and 0 bases from J, the junction kept 14 bases outside the gene matches. The germline gives CDR1 KGHSH, CDR2 LQKENI. CDR3 size: 20 residues. DNA for the CDR3: TGTGCCAGCTCACCACCGAAGCCCGGGACAGCCCGACCCTCTGGAAACACCATATATTTT. This gives the protein CASSPPKPGTARPSGNTIYF.

J is TRBJ1-1 and V is TRBV11-2; tentative D call: TRBD1 (5 bases). The CDR3 has 15 residues. Germline CDR1 is SGHAT and CDR2 is FQNNGV. The V end lost 5 bases, the J end lost 1 base, and 14 bases lay between the germline ends. The CDR3 coding sequence is TGTGCCAGCAGCCACCCGGTGGGGCGGAACACTGAAGCTTTCTTT. Encoded protein: CASSHPVGRNTEAFF.